Listed here are 14 T cell receptor beta chains from one sample, sequenced in a study of T cell responses to AZD1222 COVID-19 vaccine. Data came from immunoSEQ multiplex PCR; TCRdb stores just in-frame clones and leaves some out. The sample lists 150,000 to 200,000 clones, roughly 93% occurring once. The starting material was peripheral blood, obtained on day 0 of AZD1222 vaccination. The receptors come from an adult in good health.

The chain recombines TRBV13 with TRBJ2-7; the match to TRBD1 covers 8 bases. V shed 3 bases, J shed 0 bases, and the junction held 4 bases outside the gene matches. The CDR3 has 15 residues. Per the germline V gene, CDR1 is PRHDT and CDR2 is FYEKMQ (reference sequence). The CDR3 DNA reads TGTGCCAGCAGCTTGGGACAGGAAGACTCCTACGAGCAGTACTTC. This sequence encodes CASSLGQEDSYEQYF. Drawing the rest from reference TRBV13 and TRBJ2-7, the complete variable domain is AAGVIQSPRHLIKEKRETATLKCYPIPRHDTVYWYQQGPGQDPQFLISFYEKMQSDKGSIPDRFSAQQFSDYHSELNMSSLELGDSALYFCASSLGQEDSYEQYFGPGTRLTVT.

The V call is TRBV18, the J call TRBJ1-6; possible D gene TRBD1, 5 bases. The CDR3 extends over 15 amino acids. V was clipped by 5 bases and J by 7 bases, with 15 bases between them. Germline V gives CDR1 KGHSH, CDR2 LQKENI. CDR3 amino acids: CASSIDRVGNSPLHF. The CDR3 bases are TGTGCCAGCTCAATCGACAGAGTGGGAAATTCACCCCTCCACTTT.

The chain combines TRBV9 with TRBJ1-6; D is uncertain. This CDR3 has 15 residues. Per the germline V gene, CDR1 is SGDLS and CDR2 is YYNGEE. Trimming cost V 0 bases and J 3 bases, with 7 bases left between them. The CDR3 reads CASSVDGDYNSPLHF. The CDR3 region has the DNA TGTGCCAGCAGCGTAGATGGGGACTATAATTCACCCCTCCACTTT.

The chain joins TRBV7-9 to TRBJ1-4; D is possibly TRBD1 (5 bases). The CDR3 is 15 amino acids. Germline CDR1 SEHNR, CDR2 FQNEAQ (reference sequence). Trimming stripped 4 bases from V and 8 bases from J, with 17 bases between. The CDR3 is CASSYPHGAREKLFF. Here the CDR3 DNA reads TGTGCCAGCAGCTACCCTCACGGGGCACGGGAAAAACTGTTTTTT. The variable domain in full, with the rest retrieved from reference TRBV7-9 and TRBJ1-4, is DTGVSQNPRHKITKRGQNVTFRCDPISEHNRLYWYRQTLGQGPEFLTYFQNEAQLEKSRLLSDRFSAERPKGSFSTLEIQRTEQGDSAMYLCASSYPHGAREKLFFGSGTQLSVL.

V usage is TRBV5-5 and J usage is TRBJ1-4; tentative D call: TRBD1 (6 bases). The V end was cut by 3 bases, the J end by 8 bases, with 23 bases between. This CDR3 has 17 residues. Germline V gene data show CDR1 as SGHKS and CDR2 as YYEKEE (reference sequence). CDR3 protein: CASSSTGRGTVGEKLFF. Here the CDR3 DNA reads TGTGCCAGCAGCTCAACAGGGAGGGGGACGGTTGGGGAAAAACTGTTTTTT.

This chain uses TRBV20-1 with TRBJ2-1; D remains unclear. This CDR3 contains 16 residues. CDR1 and CDR2 from the germline V gene are DFQATT and SNEGSKA (reference sequence). Trimming pared 3 bases from V and 0 bases from J, leaving 15 bases between. CDR3 in DNA: TGCAGTGCTAGTGGGCGGAGTAGCATCTCCTACAATGAGCAGTTCTTC. Translation: CSASGRSSISYNEQFF.

This clone was found once. The chain joins TRBV19 to TRBJ1-3; maybe TRBD1 (5 bases). Trimming left V 3 bases short and J 0 bases short, with 12 bases between. The V gene's germline CDR1 is LNHDA and CDR2 SQIVND (reference sequence). The CDR3 runs 16 residues. The CDR3 coding sequence is TGTGCCAGTAGTATTTTCGGGGCGAACTCTGGAAACACCATATATTTT. Translating gives CASSIFGANSGNTIYF.

The chain recombines TRBV5-1 with TRBJ1-3; 9 bases match TRBD1. This CDR3 has 14 amino acids. Germline V gene data show CDR1 as SGHRS and CDR2 as YFSETQ. The junction had 5 bases not matched to a gene; V was cut back by 7 bases and J by 3 bases. The CDR3 loop is CASGGTGNGNTIYF. DNA for the CDR3: TGCGCCAGCGGGGGGACAGGGAATGGAAACACCATATATTTT.

The chain employs TRBV1 and TRBJ1-6. TRBV1 is marked as a pseudogene. CDR3 length: 16 amino acids. The CDR3 sequence is CTSSQDTRSYNSPLHF. As DNA, the CDR3 is TGCACCAGCAGCCAAGATACGCGCTCCTATAATTCACCCCTCCACTTT.

This clone was recorded only once. The CDR3 DNA is TGTGCCACCAGCAGGCAGGGATCGGGAAAACTGTTTTTT. Translation gives CATSRQGSGKLFF. The chain employs TRBV15 and TRBJ1-4; TRBD1 might be the D (5 bases). The CDR3 is 13 amino acids. V dropped 3 bases and J dropped 10 bases, with 12 bases sitting between them. CDR1 and CDR2 from the germline V gene are LNHNV and YYDKDF (reference sequence).

The chain links TRBV18 to TRBJ1-2; TRBD1 matches at 9 bases. The CDR3 contains 15 residues. V gave up 6 bases and J gave up 4 bases; unmatched junction bases: 9. In germline, CDR1 is KGHSH, CDR2 LQKENI. Written as DNA, the CDR3 is TGTGCCAGCTCGCTTCTCTCGGACAGGGGCTATGGCTACACCTTC. Residues: CASSLLSDRGYGYTF.

V usage is TRBV3-1 (or the pseudogene TRBV3-2) and J usage is TRBJ1-1, with 10 bases matching TRBD1. V shed 0 bases and J 2 bases; nucleotides not matched to a gene: 9. CDR3 size: 18 residues. Germline loops: CDR1 LGHDT, CDR2 YNNKEL (reference sequence). The CDR3 loop reads CASSQDHPGQGLNTEAFF. Written as DNA, the CDR3 is TGTGCCAGCAGCCAAGATCATCCGGGACAGGGGCTAAACACTGAAGCTTTCTTT.

V gene TRBV14 combines with J gene TRBJ1-4; unclear D gene. The V and J ends lost 0 bases and 0 bases respectively, with 8 bases between them. CDR1 and CDR2 (germline): SGHDN, FVKESK. The CDR3 has 16 residues. The CDR3 bases are TGTGCCAGCAGCCAAGATTTCCGGACAACTAATGAAAAACTGTTTTTT. Residues: CASSQDFRTTNEKLFF.

The V call is TRBV9, the J call TRBJ2-2; 8 nucleotides agree with TRBD1. V shed 2 bases, J shed 2 bases, and the junction held 2 bases outside the gene matches. The CDR3 is made up of 15 amino acids. Germline V lookup: CDR1 SGDLS, CDR2 YYNGEE. In DNA, the CDR3 is TGTGCCAGCAGCGTCAGGGGGCCAAACACCGGGGAGCTGTTTTTT. Encoded protein: CASSVRGPNTGELFF.